Each of the 6 T cell receptor beta chains below was sequenced from the same sample in a study of T cell repertoires and HLA-DP antigens. After 15 days' expansion, CD4+ cells were restimulated about 23 h with HeLa expressing allogeneic DPB1. Retrovirally transduced HeLa cells with HLA-DPA1/DPB1, HLA-DM, invariant chain and CD80 served as stimulators. Only in-frame clones appear in the TCRdb table, and some are missing; sequencing was by immunoSEQ multiplex PCR. The repertoire holds roughly 2,000 clones, with 74% as singletons. Sequenced material: CD137- CD4+ T cells from cultured PBMCs. The receptors here all came from a man aged 45-60 years in good health and CMV-seronegative.

The chain recombines TRBV9 with TRBJ2-6; D gene unclear. This CDR3 has 19 residues. Germline V gives CDR1 SGDLS, CDR2 YYNGEE. V lost 3 bases and J 0 bases, leaving 19 bases between the germline ends. DNA of the CDR3: TGTGCCAGCAGCGCCCCTCGAATCCCGACAAACTCTGGGGCCAACGTCCTGACTTTC. Translating it yields CASSAPRIPTNSGANVLTF.

The chain uses TRBV30 and TRBJ1-2; D call uncertain. From germline, CDR1 is GTSNPN and CDR2 SVGIG (reference sequence). Trimming cost V 1 base and J 6 bases, with 15 bases left between them. The CDR3 sequence is 14 residues long. The CDR3 reads CAWSGIEGSHGYTF. The CDR3 DNA reads as TGTGCCTGGAGTGGTATAGAGGGTTCGCATGGCTACACCTTC.

The rearrangement uses TRBV7-8 and TRBJ1-4; D not certain. V gave up 6 bases and J gave up 2 bases, with 10 bases separating them. The length of the CDR3 is 14 residues. Germline V gives CDR1 SGHVS, CDR2 FQNEAQ. In DNA, the CDR3 is TGTGCCAGCAGTCCCTCGCGGACTAATGAAAAACTGTTTTTT. This codes for CASSPSRTNEKLFF.

This clone qualifies as large. This chain links TRBV29-1 with TRBJ2-7; 12 bases match TRBD1. Germline CDR1 reads SQVTM; CDR2 reads ANQGSEA. The CDR3 is made up of 13 amino acids. With 7 bases clipped from V and 4 bases from J, the junction kept 5 bases outside the gene matches. The DNA for the CDR3 is TGCAGCGACCCGGGACAGGGGGCTTACGAGCAGTACTTC. It translates to CSDPGQGAYEQYF.

This rearrangement joins TRBV7-9 to TRBJ2-2; no clear D. Trimming shortened V by 1 base and J by 0 bases, and 9 bases separated the two germline ends. CDR3 size: 16 residues. Germline V lookup: CDR1 SEHNR, CDR2 FQNEAQ (reference sequence). CDR3 region: CASSLGCPPNTGELFF. The CDR3 DNA follows: TGTGCCAGCAGCTTAGGATGCCCGCCGAACACCGGGGAGCTGTTTTTT. Drawing the rest from reference TRBV7-9 and TRBJ2-2, the complete variable domain is DTGVSQNPRHKITKRGQNVTFRCDPISEHNRLYWYRQTLGQGPEFLTYFQNEAQLEKSRLLSDRFSAERPKGSFSTLEIQRTEQGDSAMYLCASSLGCPPNTGELFFGEGSRLTVL.

The V and J genes are TRBV18 and TRBJ1-2; D is unresolved. The CDR3 length is 12 residues. The germline CDR1 and CDR2 sequences are KGHSH and LQKENI. With 2 bases removed from V and 10 bases from J, the gap between germline ends came to 11 bases. For the CDR3, the DNA is TGTGCCAGCTCACCAGGACCTAGACCCTACACCTTC. It specifies CASSPGPRPYTF.